Below are 10 T cell receptor beta chains sequenced from a single sample in a study of technical replicates of blood from several donors. TCRdb keeps only in-frame clones here, not all; method: immunoSEQ multiplex PCR. Of tens of thousands of clones detected, around 94% appear once; the ten largest clones hold 0.38%. Material: T cells isolated from PBMCs. These receptors originate from a human donor in good health.

J is TRBJ2-4 and V is TRBV6-5; D is uncertain. This CDR3 has 14 amino acids. V lost 5 bases and J lost 0, with 8 bases in between. CDR1 is MNHEY and CDR2 is SVGAGI in the germline V gene. CDR3 region: CASSAGLAKNIQYF. The CDR3 DNA follows: TGTGCCAGCAGTGCAGGCTTAGCCAAAAACATTCAGTACTTC.

The rearrangement links TRBV7-9 to TRBJ2-7, with 8 bases that match TRBD2. The junction had 4 bases not matched to a gene; V was cut back by 7 bases and J by 5 bases. Per germline, CDR1 SEHNR and CDR2 FQNEAQ (reference sequence). The CDR3 is 12 residues long. For the CDR3, the DNA is TGTGCCAGCACGGGGGGGGCCAACGAGCAGTACTTC. Its protein product is CASTGGANEQYF.

V and J are TRBV27 and TRBJ1-1; possibly TRBD1 for D (5 bases). The CDR3 extends over 15 amino acids. The V gene lost 1 base and the J gene lost 1 base, with 10 bases spanning the gap. The germline V gene encodes CDR1 MNHEY and CDR2 SMNVEV (reference sequence). CDR3 residues: CASSLWGDSNTEAFF. In nucleotides, the CDR3 is TGTGCCAGCAGTTTATGGGGGGATTCGAACACTGAAGCTTTCTTT.

The V gene is TRBV5-1, the J gene TRBJ1-1, with no clear D. The CDR3 spans 14 residues. Between the trimmed V and J ends, which lost 6 bases and 5 bases, there was a span of 17 bases. Per germline, CDR1 SGHRS and CDR2 YFSETQ. For the CDR3, the DNA is TGCGCCAGCACCAAGCAGAGAGGTGGGACTGAAGCTTTCTTT. Translated: CASTKQRGGTEAFF.

The chain employs TRBV29-1 and TRBJ1-1; 9 positions agree with TRBD1. V was pared by 7 bases and J by 3 bases, with 9 bases of the junction left unmatched. Germline V CDR1 and CDR2: SQVTM, ANQGSEA. The CDR3 runs to 14 residues. This CDR3 is CSARTGVGYTEAFF. The CDR3 DNA reads as TGCAGCGCAAGGACAGGGGTGGGGTACACTGAAGCTTTCTTT.

The chain links TRBV28 to TRBJ2-7; a possible D gene is TRBD2 (5 bases). This CDR3 spans 16 amino acids. Trimming stripped 3 bases from V and 1 base from J, with 16 bases between. CDR1 is MDHEN, CDR2 SYDVKM, per germline. The CDR3 spells CASSLSEAAHSYEQYF. CDR3 DNA: TGTGCCAGCAGTTTGTCGGAAGCGGCACATTCCTACGAGCAGTACTTC.

DNA of the CDR3: TGTGCCAGCAGTTGGAGGGGGGGGAATGAGCAGTTCTTC. Amino acid sequence: CASSWRGGNEQFF. The chain couples TRBV25-1 to TRBJ2-1; D possibly corresponds to TRBD2 (7 bases). V lost 5 bases to trimming and J lost 7 bases, with 12 bases between them. Germline values: CDR1 MGHDK, CDR2 SYGVNS. This CDR3 has 13 amino acids.

The chain links TRBV5-4 to TRBJ1-1, with 8 nucleotides matching TRBD1. In germline, CDR1 is SGHNT, CDR2 YYREEE (reference sequence). Trimming cost V 4 bases and J 6 bases; bases outside gene matches: 11. The CDR3 is 15 amino acids. CDR3 region: CASSIDQGATAEAFF. CDR3 nucleotides: TGTGCCAGCAGCATAGATCAGGGGGCGACTGCTGAAGCTTTCTTT.

The gene calls are TRBV2 and TRBJ2-7, with D possibly TRBD1 on 5 matching bases. This CDR3 has 12 amino acids. V lost 8 bases, J lost 0 bases, and 8 bases lay in between. The germline V gene encodes CDR1 SNHLY and CDR2 FYNNEI. The CDR3: CASWTSSYEQYF. CDR3 bases: TGTGCCAGCTGGACATCCTCCTACGAGCAGTACTTC.

The gene calls are TRBV29-1 and TRBJ2-7; 9 nucleotides align to TRBD1. The germline V gene encodes CDR1 SQVTM and CDR2 ANQGSEA. V lost 6 bases, J lost 6 bases, and 12 bases stayed unmatched. The CDR3 has 14 residues. For the CDR3, the DNA is TGCAGCGTCCCCGGGGGGACAGGGCGAGGCGAGCAGTACTTC. Protein: CSVPGGTGRGEQYF.